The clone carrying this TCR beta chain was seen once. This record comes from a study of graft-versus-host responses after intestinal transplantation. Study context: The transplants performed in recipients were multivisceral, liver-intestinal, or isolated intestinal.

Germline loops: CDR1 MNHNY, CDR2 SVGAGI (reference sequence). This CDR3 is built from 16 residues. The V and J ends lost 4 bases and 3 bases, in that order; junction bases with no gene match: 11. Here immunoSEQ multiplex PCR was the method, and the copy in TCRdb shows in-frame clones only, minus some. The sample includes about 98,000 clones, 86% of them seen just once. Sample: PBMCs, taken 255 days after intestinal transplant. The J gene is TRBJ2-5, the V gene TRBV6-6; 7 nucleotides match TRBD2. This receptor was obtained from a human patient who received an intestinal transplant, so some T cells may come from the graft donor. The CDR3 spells CASSSTLGGRKETQYF. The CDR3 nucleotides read TGTGCCAGCAGTTCCACGTTGGGGGGGAGGAAAGAGACCCAGTACTTC.